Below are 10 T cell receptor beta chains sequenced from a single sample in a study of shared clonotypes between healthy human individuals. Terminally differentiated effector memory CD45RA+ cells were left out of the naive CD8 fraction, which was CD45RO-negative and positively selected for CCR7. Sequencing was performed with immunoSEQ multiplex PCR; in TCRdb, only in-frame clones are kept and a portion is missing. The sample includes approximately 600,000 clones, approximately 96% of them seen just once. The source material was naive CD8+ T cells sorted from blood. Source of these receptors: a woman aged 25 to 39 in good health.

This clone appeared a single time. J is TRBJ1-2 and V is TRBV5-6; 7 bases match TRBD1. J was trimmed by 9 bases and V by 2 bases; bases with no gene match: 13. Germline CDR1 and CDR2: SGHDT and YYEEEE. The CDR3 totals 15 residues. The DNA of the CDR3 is TGTGCCAGCAGCTTCGGGAGACAGGGAATATTTAGCTACACCTTC. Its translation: CASSFGRQGIFSYTF.

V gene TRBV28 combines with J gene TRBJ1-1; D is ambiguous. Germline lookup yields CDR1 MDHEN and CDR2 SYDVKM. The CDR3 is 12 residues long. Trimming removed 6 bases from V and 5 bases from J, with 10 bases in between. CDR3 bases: TGTGCCAGCAGGTACGGGCAGACTGAAGCTTTCTTT. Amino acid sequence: CASRYGQTEAFF.

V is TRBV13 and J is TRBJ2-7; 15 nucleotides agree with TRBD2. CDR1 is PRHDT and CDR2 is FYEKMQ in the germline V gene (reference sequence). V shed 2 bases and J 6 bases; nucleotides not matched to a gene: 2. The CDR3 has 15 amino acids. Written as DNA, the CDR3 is TGTGCCAGCAGCTTAACGGGACTAGCGGGAGGCGAGCAGTACTTC. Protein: CASSLTGLAGGEQYF.

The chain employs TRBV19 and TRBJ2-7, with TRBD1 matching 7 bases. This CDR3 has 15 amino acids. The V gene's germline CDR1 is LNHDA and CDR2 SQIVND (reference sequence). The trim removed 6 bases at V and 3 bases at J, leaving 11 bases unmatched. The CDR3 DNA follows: TGTGCCAGTAGCCCCCCACAGGGGCCCAGCTACGAGCAGTACTTC. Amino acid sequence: CASSPPQGPSYEQYF. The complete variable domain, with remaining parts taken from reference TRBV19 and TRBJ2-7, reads DGGITQSPKYLFRKEGQNVTLSCEQNLNHDAMYWYRQDPGQGLRLIYYSQIVNDFQKGDIAEGYSVSREKKESFPLTVTSAQKNPTAFYLCASSPPQGPSYEQYFGPGTRLTVT.

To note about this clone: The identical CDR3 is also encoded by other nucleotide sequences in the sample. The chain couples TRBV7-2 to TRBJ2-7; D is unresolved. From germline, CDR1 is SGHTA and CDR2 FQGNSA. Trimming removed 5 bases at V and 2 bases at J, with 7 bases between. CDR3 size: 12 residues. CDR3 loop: CASSPLTYEQYF. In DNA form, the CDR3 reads TGTGCCAGCAGCCCTCTTACCTACGAGCAGTACTTC.

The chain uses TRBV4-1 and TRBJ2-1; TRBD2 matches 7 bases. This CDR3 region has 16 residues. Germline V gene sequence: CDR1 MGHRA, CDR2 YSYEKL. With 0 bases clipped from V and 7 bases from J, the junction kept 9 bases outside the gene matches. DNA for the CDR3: TGCGCCAGCAGCCAAGACCCCGGGCGGGGGAATAATGAGCAGTTCTTC. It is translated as CASSQDPGRGNNEQFF.

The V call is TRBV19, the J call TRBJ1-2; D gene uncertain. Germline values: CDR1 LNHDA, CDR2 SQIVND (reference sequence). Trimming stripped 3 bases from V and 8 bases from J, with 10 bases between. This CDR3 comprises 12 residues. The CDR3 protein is CASSIEGRGYTF. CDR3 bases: TGTGCCAGTAGTATCGAAGGGCGCGGCTACACCTTC.

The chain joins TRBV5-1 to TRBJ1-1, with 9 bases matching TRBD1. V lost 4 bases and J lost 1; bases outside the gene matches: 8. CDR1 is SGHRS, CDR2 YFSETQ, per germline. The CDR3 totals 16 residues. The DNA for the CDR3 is TGCGCCAGCAGCCCGGGACAGGGTGTCACGAACACTGAAGCTTTCTTT. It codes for CASSPGQGVTNTEAFF.

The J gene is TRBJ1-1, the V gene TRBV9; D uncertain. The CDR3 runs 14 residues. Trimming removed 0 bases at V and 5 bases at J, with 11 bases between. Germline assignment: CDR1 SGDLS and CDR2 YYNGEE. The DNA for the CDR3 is TGTGCCAGCAGCGTAGCCGGGGTTGGGACTGAAGCTTTCTTT. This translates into CASSVAGVGTEAFF.

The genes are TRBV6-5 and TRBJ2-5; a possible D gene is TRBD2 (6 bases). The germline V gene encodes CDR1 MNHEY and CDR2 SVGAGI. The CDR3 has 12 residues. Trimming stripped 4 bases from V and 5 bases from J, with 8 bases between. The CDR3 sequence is CASSLEGETQYF. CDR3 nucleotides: TGTGCCAGCAGTTTGGAGGGCGAGACCCAGTACTTC.